The clone carrying this TCR beta chain was detected once. This sample stems from a study of shared clonotypes between healthy human individuals. When replicate PCRs were run on sorted subsets, they used 150 to 250 ng DNA, approximately 33,000 T cell genomes. Profiling relied on immunoSEQ multiplex PCR, and the TCRdb table lists in-frame clones only, not all of them. The data contain around 1.1 million clones, 60% to 85% of them singletons. The germline gives CDR1 SGDLS, CDR2 YYNGEE. V was shortened by 4 bases and J by 0 bases, with 14 bases between the two germline ends. The CDR3 contains 16 residues.

This TCR derives from a man aged 18 to 29 in good health. Some clones in this sample may be carry-over from other donors' samples. Specimen: memory CD4+ T cells from PBMCs. Noted subset: CD45RA-negative fraction. The V call is TRBV9, the J call TRBJ1-3; D might be TRBD1 (5 bases). CDR3 coding DNA: TGTGCCAGCAGCCCTCAGGGTTCTACCTCTGGAAACACCATATATTTT. Its protein product is CASSPQGSTSGNTIYF.